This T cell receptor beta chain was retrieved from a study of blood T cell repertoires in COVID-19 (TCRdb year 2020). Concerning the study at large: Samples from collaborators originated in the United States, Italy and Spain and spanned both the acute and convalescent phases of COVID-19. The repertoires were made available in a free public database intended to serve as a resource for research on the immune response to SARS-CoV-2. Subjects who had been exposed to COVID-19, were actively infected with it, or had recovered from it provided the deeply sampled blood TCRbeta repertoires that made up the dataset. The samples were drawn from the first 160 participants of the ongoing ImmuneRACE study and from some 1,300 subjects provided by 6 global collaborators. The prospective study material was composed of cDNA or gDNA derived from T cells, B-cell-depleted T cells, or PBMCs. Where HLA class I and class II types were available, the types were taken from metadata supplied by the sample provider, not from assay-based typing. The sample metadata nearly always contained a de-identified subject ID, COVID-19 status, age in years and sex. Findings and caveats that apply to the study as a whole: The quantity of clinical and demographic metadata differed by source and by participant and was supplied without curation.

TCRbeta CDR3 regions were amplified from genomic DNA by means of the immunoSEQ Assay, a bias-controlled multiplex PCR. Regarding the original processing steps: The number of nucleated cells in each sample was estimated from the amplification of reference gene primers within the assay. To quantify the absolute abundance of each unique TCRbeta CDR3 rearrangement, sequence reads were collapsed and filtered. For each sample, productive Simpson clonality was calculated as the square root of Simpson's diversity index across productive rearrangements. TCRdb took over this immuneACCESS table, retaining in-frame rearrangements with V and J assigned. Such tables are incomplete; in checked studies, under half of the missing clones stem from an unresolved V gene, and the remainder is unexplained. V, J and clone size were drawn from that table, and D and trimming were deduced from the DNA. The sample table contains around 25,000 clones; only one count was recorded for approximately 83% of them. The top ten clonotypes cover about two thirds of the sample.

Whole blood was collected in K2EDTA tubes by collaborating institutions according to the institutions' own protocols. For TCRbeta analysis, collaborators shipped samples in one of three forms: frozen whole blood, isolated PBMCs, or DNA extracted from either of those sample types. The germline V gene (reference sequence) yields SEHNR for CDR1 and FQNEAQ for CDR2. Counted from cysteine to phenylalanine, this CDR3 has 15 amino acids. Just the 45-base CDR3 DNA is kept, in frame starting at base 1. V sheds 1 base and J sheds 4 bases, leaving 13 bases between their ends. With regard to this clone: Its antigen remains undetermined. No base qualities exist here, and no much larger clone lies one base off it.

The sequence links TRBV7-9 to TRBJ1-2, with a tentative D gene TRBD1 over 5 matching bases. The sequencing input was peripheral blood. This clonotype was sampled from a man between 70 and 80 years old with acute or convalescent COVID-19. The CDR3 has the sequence CASSLEGFFGYGYTF. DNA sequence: TGTGCCAGCAGCTTAGAGGGGTTCTTTGGCTATGGCTACACCTTC.